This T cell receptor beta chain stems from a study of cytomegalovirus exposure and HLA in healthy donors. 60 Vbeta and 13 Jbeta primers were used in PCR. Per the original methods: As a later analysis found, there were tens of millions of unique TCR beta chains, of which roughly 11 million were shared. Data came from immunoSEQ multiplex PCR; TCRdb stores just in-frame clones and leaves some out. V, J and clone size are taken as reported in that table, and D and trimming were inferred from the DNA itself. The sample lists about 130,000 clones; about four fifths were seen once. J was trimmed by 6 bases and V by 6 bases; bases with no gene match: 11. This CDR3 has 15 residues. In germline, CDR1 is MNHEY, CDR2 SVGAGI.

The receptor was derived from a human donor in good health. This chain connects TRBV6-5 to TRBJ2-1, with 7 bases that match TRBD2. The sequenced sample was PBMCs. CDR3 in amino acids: CASSYDGLDRNEQFF. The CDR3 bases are TGTGCCAGCAGCTACGACGGACTAGATCGCAATGAGCAGTTCTTC.